Below, one T cell receptor beta chain is given with its context. Its antigen is currently unknown. Random hexamers were used to reverse transcribe the RNA input (roughly 0.5 to 1 ug). TCRdb reanalysed the immunoSEQ multiplex PCR reads using MiXCR and keeps one entry per CDR3 protein. The repertoire holds 120,000 or so distinct CDR3 sequences, with nearly 95% as singletons. The CDR3 is made up of 15 amino acids. From germline, CDR1 is MDHEN and CDR2 SYDVKM. V was pared by 4 bases and J by 1 base, with 14 bases between. This entry belongs to a study of CD8 T cells in Susac syndrome. Study-level findings and limits: The relatively small number of individuals in the TCR sequencing and HLA analysis was acknowledged by the study.

This sequence originates from a human donor in good health. The chain recombines TRBV28 with TRBJ2-7, with TRBD1 as a possible D gene (6 bases). The sequenced sample consisted of CD4+ T cells from PBMCs. The CDR3 nucleotides read TGTGCCAGCAGTTCAGTCGGGACATTATCCTACGAGCAGTACTTC. Protein sequence: CASSSVGTLSYEQYF.